This section outlines one T cell receptor (beta chain) sequence together with its context. This entry belongs to a study of T cells in Graves' hyperthyroidism and ophthalmopathy. From RNA transcripts, TCR beta CDR3 regions were amplified. TCR CDR3 underwent first-round RT-PCR with the HTBI primer set. TCRdb re-called the multiplex PCR reads with MiXCR, one entry per CDR3 protein. The repertoire holds some 700,000 distinct CDR3 sequences, with 17% as singletons. The clonotype was recovered from a man aged 50-60 years with Graves' hyperthyroidism. The sample consisted of blood.

The CDR3 DNA reads as TGCGCCAGCAGCTCCCCGGACGGAGTCAACTATGGCTACACCTTC. Amino acid sequence: CASSSPDGVNYGYTF. The chain uses TRBV5-1 and TRBJ1-2; D call uncertain. The CDR3 length is 15 residues. The germline CDR1 and CDR2 sequences are SGHRS and YFSETQ. The V and J ends lost 3 bases and 2 bases respectively, with 14 bases between them.